This T cell receptor beta chain was observed in a study of blood T cell repertoires in COVID-19. Study details: Sites in the United States, Italy and Spain provided acute and convalescent COVID-19 samples. T cells, B-cell-depleted T cells, or PBMCs provided the cDNA or gDNA that served as material.

V lost 3 bases and J 0 bases, leaving 12 bases between the germline ends. The CDR3 covers 16 residues. CDR1 and CDR2 from the germline V gene are KGHSH and LQKENI. Original data processing: Nucleated cell number was recorded as an estimate derived from reference gene primer amplification. Some clones are missing from TCRdb's copy, which holds only in-frame ones; the method was immunoSEQ multiplex PCR. The V and J calls and clone size come from that table; D and trimming were worked out from the DNA. The sample has roughly 54,000 clones; around 93% are singletons. The source is a woman aged 55-70 years with active or convalescent COVID-19. The sample taken for sequencing was peripheral blood. The chain recombines TRBV18 with TRBJ1-3; D is unresolved. The CDR3 sequence is CASSPLEGRSGNTIYF. The DNA of the CDR3 is TGTGCCAGCTCACCGCTAGAGGGTCGCTCTGGAAACACCATATATTTT.